The table lists the clone carrying this T cell receptor (beta chain) with many counts. Its specificity is unknown. TCRdb re-analysed the 5' RACE reads in MiXCR, keeping a single row per CDR3 protein. The sample lists 110,000 to 150,000 distinct CDR3 sequences; about 6.9% were seen once. This sample was included in a study of T cells after yellow fever vaccination. Findings and caveats of the study: Abundant clonotypes (contaminants from the bulk population) could be present in FACS-sorted repertoires.

CDR3 size: 12 residues. Per germline, CDR1 SGHTA and CDR2 FQGNSA. V lost 2 bases to trimming and J lost 4 bases, with 5 bases between them. The clonotype was recovered from a man aged 30 to 39 who received the YFV17D yellow fever vaccine. The chain has TRBV7-2 and TRBJ2-5, with D unclear. Sequenced here: CD4+ T cells sorted from PBMCs, sampled 10 days after the yellow fever booster vaccination. CDR3 region: CASSLSAETQYF. CDR3 coding DNA: TGTGCCAGCAGCTTAAGCGCAGAGACCCAGTACTTC.